The clone carrying this T cell receptor (beta chain) was observed once. Original handling: Amplified reference gene primers provided the basis for estimating nucleated cell counts. Only in-frame clones appear in the TCRdb table, and some are missing; sequencing was by immunoSEQ multiplex PCR. The DNA gave D and trimming, while V, J and clone size come from that table. There are about 480,000 clones in the sample; around 89% occur only once, and roughly 4% lies in the top ten. Germline lookup yields CDR1 SGHRS and CDR2 YFSETQ. V lost 4 bases and J 4 bases, leaving 14 bases between the germline ends. The CDR3 length is 14 residues. This sample stems from a study of blood T cell repertoires in COVID-19. Study at large: Researchers got acute and convalescent COVID-19 samples from the United States, Italy and Spain. Nucleic acid was either cDNA or gDNA, and it came from T cells, B-cell-depleted T cells, or PBMCs.

Sequenced input: peripheral blood. The receptor comes from a woman aged 25 to 45 with acute or convalescent COVID-19. This chain joins TRBV5-1 and TRBJ2-5; D unresolved. CDR3 coding DNA: TGCGCCAGCAGCAGATCGGGTTCGGGAGAGACCCAGTACTTC. Protein product: CASSRSGSGETQYF.